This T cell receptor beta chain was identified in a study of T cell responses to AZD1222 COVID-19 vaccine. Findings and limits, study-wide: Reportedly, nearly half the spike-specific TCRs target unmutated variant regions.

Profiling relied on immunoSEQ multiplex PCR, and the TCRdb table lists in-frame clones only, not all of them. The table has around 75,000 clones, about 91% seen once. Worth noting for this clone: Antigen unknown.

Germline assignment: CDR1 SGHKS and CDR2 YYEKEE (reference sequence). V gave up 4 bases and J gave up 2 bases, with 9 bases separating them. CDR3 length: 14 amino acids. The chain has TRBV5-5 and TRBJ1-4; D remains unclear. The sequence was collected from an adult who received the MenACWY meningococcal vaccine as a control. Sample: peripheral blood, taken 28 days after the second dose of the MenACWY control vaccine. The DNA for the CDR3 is TGTGCCAGCAGCGTGGAGGCCACTAATGAAAAACTGTTTTTT. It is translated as CASSVEATNEKLFF. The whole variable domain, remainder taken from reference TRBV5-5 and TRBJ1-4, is DAGVTQSPTHLIKTRGQQVTLRCSPISGHKSVSWYQQVLGQGPQFIFQYYEKEERGRGNFPDRFSARQFPNYSSELNVNALLLGDSALYLCASSVEATNEKLFFGSGTQLSVL.